A single sample gave rise to the 11 T cell receptor beta chains below, sequenced in a study of T cell responses to AZD1222 COVID-19 vaccine. TCRdb's table, derived via immunoSEQ multiplex PCR, lists solely in-frame clones and lacks some. The profile shows 130,000 or so clones, about 89% of them singletons. Sample: peripheral blood, taken on day 0 of AZD1222 vaccination. These receptors all come from an adult in good health.

The chain is built from TRBV6-1 and TRBJ1-4; weak D call: TRBD1 (6 bases). The CDR3 has 16 amino acids. The germline gives CDR1 MNHNS, CDR2 SASEGT. Trimming shortened V by 3 bases and J by 0 bases, and 11 bases separated the two germline ends. CDR3 in DNA: TGTGCCAGCAGTGACCAGGGGCTCTCAACTAATGAAAAACTGTTTTTT. Translated, it gives CASSDQGLSTNEKLFF.

J is TRBJ2-5 and V is TRBV20-1; D might be TRBD2 (6 bases). The CDR3 sequence is 17 residues long. Trimming took 3 bases from V and 4 from J, leaving 24 bases between them. CDR1 and CDR2 from the germline V gene are DFQATT and SNEGSKA (reference sequence). This CDR3 is CSASSFRGTEWGETQYF. Written as DNA, the CDR3 is TGCAGTGCTAGTTCGTTCCGCGGGACCGAATGGGGAGAGACCCAGTACTTC.

The V call is TRBV10-3, the J call TRBJ2-7, with D perhaps TRBD2 (5 bases). Per the germline V gene, CDR1 is ENHRY and CDR2 is SYGVKD. V was cut by 4 bases and J by 6 bases, with 13 bases left in between. The CDR3 consists of 13 residues. The CDR3, as DNA: TGTGCCATCAGTGCCCCCCTCCGGGGCGAGCAGTACTTC. Translating gives CAISAPLRGEQYF.

This chain links TRBV7-9 with TRBJ2-7; D assignment may be TRBD1 or TRBD2 (6 bases each). Germline loops: CDR1 SEHNR, CDR2 FQNEAQ (reference sequence). Trimming stripped 4 bases from V and 1 base from J, with 17 bases between. CDR3 length: 16 residues. This chain's CDR3 is CASSSLGGPGSYEQYF. The CDR3 nucleotides read TGTGCCAGCAGCTCGTTGGGGGGCCCCGGGTCCTACGAGCAGTACTTC.

This clone was found once. The rearrangement links TRBV7-7 to TRBJ2-3; D possibly corresponds to TRBD1 (6 bases). This CDR3 comprises 14 residues. V was clipped by 5 bases and J by 6 bases, with 15 bases between them. Germline V gives CDR1 SSHAT, CDR2 FNYEAQ (reference sequence). CDR3 sequence: CASSPTRGGDTQYF. Written as DNA, the CDR3 is TGTGCCAGCAGCCCCACCAGGGGCGGCGATACGCAGTATTTT.

This rearrangement joins TRBV7-9 to TRBJ2-2; D gene unclear. Germline loops: CDR1 SEHNR, CDR2 FQNEAQ (reference sequence). The CDR3 sequence is 14 residues long. The V end was cut by 5 bases, the J end by 5 bases, with 12 bases between. The CDR3 region is CASSRTDGTGELFF. CDR3 DNA sequence: TGTGCCAGCAGCCGTACGGACGGTACCGGGGAGCTGTTTTTT. Full variable domain (outside the CDR3, taken from reference TRBV7-9 and TRBJ2-2): DTGVSQNPRHKITKRGQNVTFRCDPISEHNRLYWYRQTLGQGPEFLTYFQNEAQLEKSRLLSDRFSAERPKGSFSTLEIQRTEQGDSAMYLCASSRTDGTGELFFGEGSRLTVL.

The gene calls are TRBV2 and TRBJ2-5, with D unclear. The CDR3 is 12 residues long. V lost 8 bases to trimming and J lost 4 bases, with 11 bases between them. Germline CDR1 and CDR2: SNHLY and FYNNEI. The CDR3 nucleotides read TGTGCCAGCCATCGCGGCGGAGAGACCCAGTACTTC. Translated, it gives CASHRGGETQYF.

The CDR3 loop reads CASSQSSAGVNRIYGYTF. The CDR3 coding sequence is TGTGCCAGCAGCCAATCTTCGGCAGGGGTAAACAGGATCTATGGCTACACCTTC. The V and J genes are TRBV14 and TRBJ1-2; possibly TRBD1 for D (6 bases). This CDR3 spans 18 amino acids. Trimming took off 2 bases at V and 4 bases at J, with 23 bases between the two ends. Germline V lookup: CDR1 SGHDN, CDR2 FVKESK. Variable domain in full (rest from reference TRBV14 and TRBJ1-2): EAGVTQFPSHSVIEKGQTVTLRCDPISGHDNLYWYRRVMGKEIKFLLHFVKESKQDESGMPNNRFLAERTGGTYSTLKVQPAELEDSGVYFCASSQSSAGVNRIYGYTFGSGTRLTVV.

V usage is TRBV7-3 and J usage is TRBJ2-1; weak D call: TRBD2 (6 bases). CDR1 is SGHTA, CDR2 FQGTGA, per germline. V was pared by 5 bases and J by 7 bases, with 18 bases between. The CDR3 spans 15 residues. The CDR3 nucleotides are TGTGCCAGCAGCCAGCTGGGCGACGCGGGAAATGAGCAGTTCTTC. It codes for CASSQLGDAGNEQFF.

This rearrangement joins TRBV6-4 to TRBJ1-1, with TRBD1 matching over 10 bases. The V gene's germline CDR1 is MRHNA and CDR2 SNTAGT. The CDR3 is 15 residues long. V shed 4 bases, J shed 6 bases, and the junction held 8 bases outside the gene matches. The DNA of the CDR3 is TGTGCCAGCAGTGGGTCGTATGGGACAGGGGCTGAAGCTTTCTTT. Translating gives CASSGSYGTGAEAFF.

The V call is TRBV18, the J call TRBJ1-1; D is ambiguous. The CDR3 spans 15 residues. The germline V gene encodes CDR1 KGHSH and CDR2 LQKENI. Between the trimmed V and J ends, which lost 4 bases and 4 bases, there was a span of 16 bases. CDR3 region: CASSQVSGGGTEAFF. CDR3 DNA sequence: TGTGCCAGCTCACAGGTGTCGGGAGGCGGCACTGAAGCTTTCTTT.